This T cell receptor beta chain is drawn from a study of shared clonotypes between healthy human individuals. Naive CD8 cells were CD45RO-negative, positively selected for CCR7, excluding terminally differentiated effector memory CD45RA+ cells. The authors distributed each subset's genomic DNA evenly over several immunoSEQ plates. Generated by immunoSEQ multiplex PCR, the TCRdb table keeps only in-frame clones and is missing some. The repertoire has around 2,000,000 clones, 90% to 95% of them found once; the top ten carry roughly 1.8%. This CDR3 region has 14 residues. V trimming: 3 bases; J trimming: 2 bases; junction bases outside the gene matches: 3. In germline, CDR1 is MNHNS, CDR2 SASEGT. Study-level findings and limits: The authors expected sequencing depth to affect clonotype sharing among donors. Represented genetic and exposure-history diversity was restricted by having few donors. Generally, naive subsets (rather than memory subsets) showed larger estimated richness.

For this clone: Its antigen is currently unknown.

The chain recombines TRBV6-1 with TRBJ2-7; 8 bases agree with TRBD2. The clonotype was recovered from a man aged 18 to 29 in good health. Some clones in this sample may be carry-over from other donors' samples. The sample was naive CD8+ T cells from PBMCs. CDR3 bases: TGTGCCAGCAGTGATCTACTAGCGGCCTACGAGCAGTACTTC. Translating it yields CASSDLLAAYEQYF.